One and the same sample provided the 16 T cell receptor beta chains below, sequenced in a study of blood T cell repertoires in COVID-19 (dated by TCRdb to 2019 to 2021). Library preparation employed the immunoSEQ multiplex PCR assay. Drawn from immuneACCESS, this table holds only the in-frame rearrangements with V and J called that TCRdb kept. Clones are partly lost; checked studies trace under half to an unresolved V gene and leave the rest unexplained. The sample includes 70,000 to 90,000 clones, with 60% to 85% observed a single time. The top ten clones comprise approximately 15% of the sample. The sequenced sample was peripheral blood. The receptors shown here come from a human donor in a cohort sampled during active COVID-19.

V is TRBV19 and J is TRBJ1-1, with TRBD1 as a possible D gene (5 bases). The length of the CDR3 is 13 residues. Germline CDR1 reads LNHDA; CDR2 reads SQIVND (reference sequence). The V and J ends lost 5 bases and 6 bases respectively, with 13 bases between them. The CDR3: CASSPQGAAEAFF. CDR3 nucleotides: TGTGCCAGTAGTCCGCAAGGGGCAGCTGAAGCTTTCTTT.

The CDR3 DNA is TGCGCCAGCAGCCCCCACCGACAGGGTCAATACAATGAGCAGTTCTTC. This translates into CASSPHRQGQYNEQFF. The chain has TRBV5-1 and TRBJ2-1; 7 bases align to TRBD1. Germline V gene data show CDR1 as SGHRS and CDR2 as YFSETQ. The CDR3 extends over 16 amino acids. V lost 4 bases and J lost 4; bases outside the gene matches: 11.

The chain joins TRBV6-5 to TRBJ2-2, with 8 bases lining up with TRBD1. V gave up 3 bases and J gave up 7 bases; unmatched junction bases: 7. Germline CDR1 and CDR2: MNHEY and SVGAGI. This CDR3 has 15 amino acids. CDR3 sequence: CASSYQGASGGELFF. The DNA of the CDR3 is TGTGCCAGCAGTTATCAGGGGGCGAGTGGCGGGGAGCTGTTTTTT.

J is TRBJ1-2 and V is TRBV6-5, with 7 bases aligning to TRBD1. Germline CDR1 and CDR2: MNHEY and SVGAGI. This CDR3 comprises 15 residues. V gave up 2 bases and J gave up 7 bases; unmatched junction bases: 10. The CDR3 bases are TGTGCCAGCAGTTACGCCTTCACAGGGGCCCGTGGCTACACCTTC. It codes for CASSYAFTGARGYTF.

As DNA, the CDR3 is TGTGCCAGCAGCCAAGGGGACAGAGTGCACACCATATATTTT. Protein product: CASSQGDRVHTIYF. The chain links TRBV3-1 (or the pseudogene TRBV3-2) to TRBJ1-3; 7 nucleotides agree with TRBD1. V was clipped by 1 base and J by 8 bases; unmatched bases: 5. Germline CDR1 reads LGHDT; CDR2 reads YNNKEL (reference sequence). The CDR3 loop spans 14 amino acids.

V is TRBV4-1 and J is TRBJ2-1; 7 bases align to TRBD1. This CDR3 is 14 amino acids long. CDR1 and CDR2 (germline): MGHRA, YSYEKL. The ends lost 7 bases at V and 0 bases at J; junction bases unmatched: 3. The CDR3 coding sequence is TGCGCCAGCACCCGGGACAGCTCCTACAATGAGCAGTTCTTC. Its translation: CASTRDSSYNEQFF.

This clone is labeled medium-sized (0.01 to 0.1%). This chain connects TRBV5-8 to TRBJ1-1; tentatively, D is TRBD1 (6 bases). CDR3 length: 13 amino acids. CDR1 and CDR2 (germline): SGHTS, YDEGEE. Trimming shortened V by 4 bases and J by 5 bases, and 12 bases separated the two germline ends. The chain's CDR3 is CASSLTGWTEAFF. DNA for the CDR3: TGTGCCAGCAGCCTCACAGGGTGGACTGAAGCTTTCTTT.

The chain is built from TRBV5-1 and TRBJ1-1; weak D call: TRBD1 (5 bases). The germline V gene has CDR1 SGHRS and CDR2 YFSETQ. V dropped 5 bases and J dropped 5 bases, with 22 bases sitting between them. The CDR3 contains 16 residues. The CDR3 reads CASSHGGAGKWTEAFF. The CDR3 DNA sequence: TGCGCCAGCAGTCACGGAGGGGCAGGGAAGTGGACTGAAGCTTTCTTT.

This sequence joins TRBV9 and TRBJ1-4; 8 bases agree with TRBD1. The CDR3 loop spans 16 amino acids. Trimming cost V 0 bases and J 2 bases; bases outside gene matches: 3. Germline CDR1 and CDR2: SGDLS and YYNGEE. The CDR3 DNA is TGTGCCAGCAGCGTAGGAGGACAGGGCACTAATGAAAAACTGTTTTTT. Encoded protein: CASSVGGQGTNEKLFF.

The chain employs TRBV11-2 and TRBJ1-1, with 9 bases aligning to TRBD1. CDR3 length: 17 residues. Per germline, CDR1 SGHAT and CDR2 FQNNGV. The J segment lost 0 bases and the V segment lost 5 bases, leaving 10 bases of the junction unmatched. CDR3 bases: TGTGCCAGCAGCCCACGGGGACAGGGCGCAATGAACACTGAAGCTTTCTTT. Protein sequence: CASSPRGQGAMNTEAFF.

In its sample, this clone was seen once. This rearrangement joins TRBV7-7 to TRBJ2-3, with D maybe TRBD1 (5 bases). The CDR3 sequence is 14 residues long. Germline V gene sequence: CDR1 SSHAT, CDR2 FNYEAQ (reference sequence). The ends were cut back, 3 bases at V and 4 bases at J, with 11 bases in the middle. CDR3 nucleotide sequence: TGTGCCAGCAGCTTGGGGCTAGGATCAGATACGCAGTATTTT. It codes for CASSLGLGSDTQYF.

This chain uses TRBV5-4 with TRBJ2-7; D remains ambiguous. The V end lost 2 bases, the J end lost 2 bases, and 8 bases lay between the germline ends. The CDR3 spans 13 residues. The germline gives CDR1 SGHNT, CDR2 YYREEE (reference sequence). The CDR3 DNA sequence: TGTGCCAGCAGCTTATCAGCGACCTACGAGCAGTACTTC. It yields the protein CASSLSATYEQYF.

The chain is built from TRBV4-1 and TRBJ2-1; 8 nucleotides match TRBD2. The CDR3 is 15 amino acids. Germline values: CDR1 MGHRA, CDR2 YSYEKL. V lost 4 bases, J lost 3 bases, and 5 bases stayed unmatched. In nucleotides, the CDR3 is TGCGCCAGCAGCCCGCTGAGCGGGGGCTACAATGAGCAGTTCTTC. Translated, it gives CASSPLSGGYNEQFF.

The genes are TRBV27 and TRBJ2-2, with D possibly being TRBD2 (6 bases). The CDR3 spans 20 residues. From germline, CDR1 is MNHEY and CDR2 SMNVEV (reference sequence). Between the trimmed V and J ends, which lost 1 base and 6 bases, there was a span of 27 bases. CDR3 DNA: TGTGCCAGCAGTTTATATCCTGAAGGGTTGGCGGGGCCTTTACCCGGGGAGCTGTTTTTT. Translation: CASSLYPEGLAGPLPGELFF.

This rearrangement joins TRBV7-9 to TRBJ2-5; TRBD1 is a possible D gene (6 bases). CDR1 is SEHNR and CDR2 is FQNEAQ in the germline V gene (reference sequence). Between the trimmed V and J ends, which lost 5 bases and 5 bases, there was a span of 18 bases. The CDR3 is 15 residues long. The CDR3, as DNA: TGTGCCAGCAGCCCCGAACAGGGTATTAAGGAGACCCAGTACTTC. Amino acids: CASSPEQGIKETQYF.

This chain connects TRBV19 to TRBJ1-4; 8 bases fit TRBD1. Germline V lookup: CDR1 LNHDA, CDR2 SQIVND (reference sequence). This CDR3 is 15 amino acids long. Trimming removed 3 bases from V and 3 bases from J; junction bases left unmatched: 3. CDR3 bases: TGTGCCAGTAGTATGCAGGGGGCGGCTAATGAAAAACTGTTTTTT. It translates to CASSMQGAANEKLFF. The full variable domain, its missing parts supplied by reference TRBV19 and TRBJ1-4, is DGGITQSPKYLFRKEGQNVTLSCEQNLNHDAMYWYRQDPGQGLRLIYYSQIVNDFQKGDIAEGYSVSREKKESFPLTVTSAQKNPTAFYLCASSMQGAANEKLFFGSGTQLSVL.